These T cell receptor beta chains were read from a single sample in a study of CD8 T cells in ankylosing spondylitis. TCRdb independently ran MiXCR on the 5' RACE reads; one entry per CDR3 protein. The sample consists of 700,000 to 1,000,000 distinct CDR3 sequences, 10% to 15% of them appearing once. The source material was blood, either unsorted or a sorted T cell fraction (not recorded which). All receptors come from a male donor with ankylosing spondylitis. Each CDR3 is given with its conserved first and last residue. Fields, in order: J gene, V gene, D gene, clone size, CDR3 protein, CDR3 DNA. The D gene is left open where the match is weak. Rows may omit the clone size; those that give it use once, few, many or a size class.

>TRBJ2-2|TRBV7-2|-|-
CASSFPGMVSTGELFF
TGTGCCAGCAGCTTCCCAGGGATGGTCAGCACCGGGGAGCTGTTTTTT
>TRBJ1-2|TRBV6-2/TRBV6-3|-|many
CATVRTSSFYGYTF
TGTGCCACCGTCCGGACCAGTAGTTTCTATGGCTACACCTTC
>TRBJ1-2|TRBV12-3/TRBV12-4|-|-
CASSQTPESYGYTF
TGTGCCAGCAGTCAAACGCCCGAAAGCTATGGCTACACCTTC
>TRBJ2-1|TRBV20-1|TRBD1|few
CSAPGQGFSYNEQFF
TGCAGTGCACCTGGACAGGGTTTCTCCTACAATGAGCAGTTCTTC
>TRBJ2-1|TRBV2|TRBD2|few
CASRGLVLRNEQFF
TGTGCCAGCAGGGGACTAGTCCTCCGCAATGAGCAGTTCTTC
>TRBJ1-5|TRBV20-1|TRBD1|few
CSARAPGQGSQPQHF
TGCAGTGCTAGAGCTCCGGGACAGGGCAGTCAGCCCCAGCATTTT
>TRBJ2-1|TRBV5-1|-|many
CASSFAPGPANEQFF
TGCGCCAGCAGCTTTGCCCCGGGGCCGGCAAATGAGCAGTTCTTC
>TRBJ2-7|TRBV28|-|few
CASSRYRGSYEQYF
TGTGCCAGCAGTCGCTACCGGGGCTCCTACGAGCAGTACTTC
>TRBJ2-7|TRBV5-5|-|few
CASSFSPGGTYEQYF
TGTGCCAGCAGCTTCTCGCCAGGGGGGACCTACGAGCAGTACTTC
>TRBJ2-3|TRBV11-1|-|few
CASSFWGDTDTQYF
TGTGCCAGCAGCTTCTGGGGAGACACAGATACGCAGTATTTT
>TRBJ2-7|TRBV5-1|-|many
CASSFRTESSYEQYF
TGCGCCAGCAGCTTCCGGACAGAGAGCTCCTACGAGCAGTACTTC
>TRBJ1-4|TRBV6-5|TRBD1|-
CASSYGQGFEKLFF
TGTGCCAGCAGCTACGGACAGGGTTTTGAAAAACTGTTTTTT
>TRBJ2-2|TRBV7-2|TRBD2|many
CASSWDGTSGSDGELFF
TGTGCCAGCAGCTGGGATGGGACTAGCGGGTCTGATGGGGAGCTGTTTTTT
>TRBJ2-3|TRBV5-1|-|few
CASSLPGPTDTQYF
TGCGCCAGCAGCTTGCCCGGGCCCACAGATACGCAGTATTTT